This T cell receptor (beta chain) was found in a study of cytomegalovirus exposure and HLA in healthy donors. Points from the study as a whole: By a later analysis, the bulk of CMV-associated TCR beta chains appeared HLA-restricted. Analyses of presence and absence presupposed an approximately uniform sequencing depth across donors.

The PCR ran on 60 Vbeta and 13 Jbeta primers. Generated by immunoSEQ multiplex PCR, the TCRdb table keeps only in-frame clones and is missing some. Here the sample spans about 180,000 clones, 65% to 75% being singletons. This CDR3 is 15 amino acids long. Germline values: CDR1 SGDLS, CDR2 YYNGEE. Trimming took 3 bases from V and 2 from J; bases not matched to a gene: 1. Worth noting for this clone: The antigen is not known.

The clonotype comes from a human donor in good health. This chain links TRBV9 with TRBJ2-3, with 12 bases aligning to TRBD2. The source material was PBMCs. The CDR3 bases are TGTGCCAGCAGCGGGACTAGCGGGGTCACAGATACGCAGTATTTT. It yields the protein CASSGTSGVTDTQYF. The entire variable domain, with the rest obtained from reference TRBV9 and TRBJ2-3, is as follows: DSGVTQTPKHLITATGQRVTLRCSPRSGDLSVYWYQQSLDQGLQFLIQYYNGEERAKGNILERFSAQQFPDLHSELNLSSLELGDSALYFCASSGTSGVTDTQYFGPGTRLTVL.